Below, 30 T cell receptor beta chains from the same sample are listed, as sequenced in a study of cytomegalovirus exposure and HLA in healthy donors listed by TCRdb under 2017. The receptor library was made with the immunoSEQ multiplex PCR assay. What TCRdb holds here is the immuneACCESS table cut down to in-frame rearrangements. Part of the clones is not present; checked against another copy, under half of the missing clones reflect an unresolved V gene, and the others are unexplained. The sample includes approximately 150,000 clones, with approximately 86% observed a single time. The ten largest make up 4.5% of the sample. Specimen: PBMCs. The receptors originated from a man younger than 30 in good health and CMV-seropositive.

V and J are TRBV19 and TRBJ2-7, with D maybe TRBD1 (7 bases). V lost 10 bases and J lost 0, with 28 bases in between. The CDR3 loop spans 18 amino acids. The germline V gene has CDR1 LNHDA and CDR2 SQIVND (reference sequence). The CDR3 loop reads CAKTRRTGLLGLSYEQYF. The CDR3 region has the DNA TGTGCCAAAACGAGGAGGACAGGACTACTAGGGCTCTCCTACGAGCAGTACTTC.

This chain's CDR3 is CASSIDSAGAGGYTF. CDR3 bases: TGTGCCAGTAGTATAGATTCAGCGGGGGCTGGAGGCTACACCTTC. The V call is TRBV19, the J call TRBJ1-2, with a tentative D call TRBD1 (6 bases). V lost 0 bases and J lost 8, with 16 bases in between. The CDR3 sequence is 15 residues long. Germline lookup yields CDR1 LNHDA and CDR2 SQIVND (reference sequence).

The chain uses TRBV27 and TRBJ2-7; D perhaps matches TRBD2 (5 bases). This CDR3 comprises 14 residues. The V gene lost 0 bases and the J gene lost 6 bases, with 12 bases spanning the gap. Germline assignment: CDR1 MNHEY and CDR2 SMNVEV (reference sequence). The CDR3 nucleotides read TGTGCCAGCAGTTTATCTACGGGATTGAGCGAGCAGTACTTC. It specifies CASSLSTGLSEQYF.

The chain couples TRBV27 to TRBJ2-3; no reliable D call. CDR1 is MNHEY and CDR2 is SMNVEV in the germline V gene (reference sequence). Trimming took off 7 bases at V and 1 base at J, with 9 bases between the two ends. This CDR3 is built from 13 residues. DNA of the CDR3: TGTGCCAGCACTCACGCGGGCACAGATACGCAGTATTTT. Protein product: CASTHAGTDTQYF.

This chain connects TRBV5-4 to TRBJ2-5; maybe TRBD2 (5 bases). CDR3 length: 13 amino acids. CDR1 SGHNT and CDR2 YYREEE come from the germline V gene (reference sequence). Deletions cut 4 bases from V and 4 bases from J, with 11 bases between. In DNA form, the CDR3 reads TGTGCCAGCAGCGGGTCCGAGGGAGAGACCCAGTACTTC. It is translated as CASSGSEGETQYF.

The chain carries TRBV28 and TRBJ1-5; D gene unclear. The CDR3 has 16 residues. The germline gives CDR1 MDHEN, CDR2 SYDVKM. V shed 2 bases and J shed 3 bases, with 14 bases lying between them. CDR3 nucleotides: TGTGCCAGCAGTTTAGAACCCAACAGATTCAATCAGCCCCAGCATTTT. As protein: CASSLEPNRFNQPQHF.

This clone was detected only a few times. This sequence joins TRBV5-6 and TRBJ2-7; 7 nucleotides line up with TRBD1. CDR1 is SGHDT, CDR2 YYEEEE, per germline. The ends lost 0 bases at V and 3 bases at J; junction bases unmatched: 12. The CDR3 extends over 17 amino acids. The CDR3 protein is CASSLGGPDRAGYEQYF. The CDR3 DNA reads as TGTGCCAGCAGCTTGGGGGGACCCGACAGGGCTGGCTACGAGCAGTACTTC.

The V gene is TRBV4-1, the J gene TRBJ2-1; 8 nucleotides agree with TRBD2. The J segment lost 0 bases and the V segment lost 3 bases, leaving 4 bases of the junction unmatched. This CDR3 has 16 amino acids. Looked up from germline, CDR1 is MGHRA and CDR2 is YSYEKL. CDR3 sequence (DNA): TGCGCCAGCAGCCAGACCGGGACTAGCTCCTACAATGAGCAGTTCTTC. This encodes CASSQTGTSSYNEQFF.

This CDR3 reads CSVVPASSGNTIYF. The CDR3, as DNA: TGCAGCGTTGTTCCCGCCAGCTCTGGAAACACCATATATTTT. The chain employs TRBV29-1 and TRBJ1-3; the D is unclear. V shed 4 bases and J shed 0 bases, with 10 bases lying between them. The CDR3 spans 14 residues. The germline V gene has CDR1 SQVTM and CDR2 ANQGSEA.

This clone was seen a handful of times. The rearrangement uses TRBV4-1 and TRBJ1-4; 8 bases match TRBD1. Germline V lookup: CDR1 MGHRA, CDR2 YSYEKL. The CDR3 spans 16 residues. The V gene end was trimmed by 1 base and the J gene end by 8 bases; junction bases not matched to a gene: 9. The CDR3 region is CASSQGRDRSVEKLFF. The DNA for the CDR3 is TGCGCCAGCAGCCAAGGCCGGGACAGGAGCGTCGAAAAACTGTTTTTT.

The chain joins TRBV30 to TRBJ2-7, with 7 bases identical to TRBD1. CDR1 and CDR2 (germline): GTSNPN, SVGIG (reference sequence). V lost 1 base and J lost 3; bases outside the gene matches: 6. The CDR3 consists of 14 residues. This chain's CDR3 is CAWSGTGVVYEQYF. DNA of the CDR3: TGTGCCTGGAGTGGCACAGGGGTAGTCTACGAGCAGTACTTC.

This sequence joins TRBV9 and TRBJ2-7; TRBD2 agrees at 9 bases. Germline CDR1 and CDR2: SGDLS and YYNGEE. V lost 4 bases to trimming and J lost 6 bases; unmatched junction nucleotides: 5. The CDR3 is 13 amino acids. The CDR3 sequence is CASSPLSGGEQYF. CDR3 coding DNA: TGTGCCAGCAGCCCACTTAGCGGGGGCGAGCAGTACTTC.

This chain links TRBV28 with TRBJ1-2; 9 nucleotides agree with TRBD1. Per the germline V gene, CDR1 is MDHEN and CDR2 is SYDVKM. The CDR3 runs to 14 residues. Trimming cost V 7 bases and J 3 bases; bases outside gene matches: 6. This CDR3 is CASTLWTGDYGYTF. The CDR3, as DNA: TGTGCCAGCACCCTTTGGACAGGGGACTATGGCTACACCTTC.

The V call is TRBV6-1, the J call TRBJ1-2; 8 nucleotides match TRBD1. Germline V lookup: CDR1 MNHNS, CDR2 SASEGT. This CDR3 is built from 15 residues. Unmatched junction bases numbered 14, after V lost 7 bases and J lost 7 bases. CDR3 in DNA: TGTGCCAGCACCCATGTGGACAGGGAGGGAGTTGGCTACACCTTC. This encodes CASTHVDREGVGYTF.

This chain links TRBV13 with TRBJ2-2; the D is unclear. CDR3 length equals 12 residues. Germline V gives CDR1 PRHDT, CDR2 FYEKMQ (reference sequence). V lost 4 bases and J 6 bases, leaving 6 bases between the germline ends. The CDR3 sequence: CASSSLPGELFF. Written as DNA, the CDR3 is TGTGCCAGCAGCTCCCTACCCGGGGAGCTGTTTTTT.

The rearrangement uses TRBV7-6 and TRBJ2-3; TRBD1 agrees at 7 bases. Trimming removed 1 base from V and 2 bases from J; junction bases left unmatched: 6. Germline V gives CDR1 SGHVS, CDR2 FNYEAQ. This CDR3 is 16 amino acids long. CDR3 sequence reads: CASSLVQGSSTDTQYF. The CDR3, as DNA: TGTGCCAGCAGCTTAGTACAGGGGTCTTCCACAGATACGCAGTATTTT.

V gene TRBV14 combines with J gene TRBJ2-7; D unclear. This CDR3 contains 13 residues. CDR1 is SGHDN, CDR2 FVKESK, per germline. The ends were cut back, 1 base at V and 1 base at J, with 5 bases in the middle. DNA for the CDR3: TGTGCCAGCAGCCAAGGGCAGTCCTACGAGCAGTACTTC. This gives the protein CASSQGQSYEQYF.

The V call is TRBV4-1, the J call TRBJ1-5; perhaps TRBD1 as D (6 bases). Germline loops: CDR1 MGHRA, CDR2 YSYEKL. The CDR3 totals 16 residues. The V gene lost 0 bases and the J gene lost 2 bases, with 11 bases spanning the gap. The CDR3 DNA reads as TGCGCCAGCAGCCAAGACGGGGGGCTCGGCAATCAGCCCCAGCATTTT. This translates into CASSQDGGLGNQPQHF.

The chain links TRBV5-1 to TRBJ2-2; D might be TRBD1 (6 bases). Per the germline V gene, CDR1 is SGHRS and CDR2 is YFSETQ. The CDR3 covers 13 residues. V was cut by 4 bases and J by 6 bases, with 10 bases left in between. The CDR3 DNA reads TGCGCCAGCAGCAACGGACAGCCCGGGGAGCTGTTTTTT. It encodes CASSNGQPGELFF.

This sequence joins TRBV2 and TRBJ2-2; 11 bases map to TRBD2. V lost 10 bases and J lost 6; bases outside the gene matches: 10. The CDR3 length is 15 residues. Germline values: CDR1 SNHLY, CDR2 FYNNEI. CDR3 residues: CATKLGTSGSGELFF. For the CDR3, the DNA is TGTGCCACTAAATTAGGGACTAGCGGTTCCGGGGAGCTGTTTTTT.

The rearrangement joins TRBV7-9 to TRBJ1-6; 7 nucleotides match TRBD1. J lost 7 bases, V lost 5 bases, and 11 bases had no gene match. Looked up from germline, CDR1 is SEHNR and CDR2 is FQNEAQ (reference sequence). CDR3 size: 16 residues. CDR3 DNA: TGTGCCAGCAGCCCTTTACGCGGGACAGCAAATTCACCCCTCCACTTT. It specifies CASSPLRGTANSPLHF.

This clone has a single count. The gene calls are TRBV9 and TRBJ2-5; TRBD1 aligns across 7 bases. Looked up from germline, CDR1 is SGDLS and CDR2 is YYNGEE. The length of the CDR3 is 14 residues. J was trimmed by 1 base and V by 1 base; bases with no gene match: 1. CDR3 nucleotide sequence: TGTGCCAGCAGCGTAACAGGGGCCCAAGAGACCCAGTACTTC. Amino acids: CASSVTGAQETQYF. Together with reference TRBV9 and TRBJ2-5, the CDR3 gives the full variable domain: DSGVTQTPKHLITATGQRVTLRCSPRSGDLSVYWYQQSLDQGLQFLIQYYNGEERAKGNILERFSAQQFPDLHSELNLSSLELGDSALYFCASSVTGAQETQYFGPGTRLLVL.

The chain carries TRBV13 and TRBJ1-4, with D unresolved. The CDR3 length is 16 residues. The germline V and J ends were trimmed by 6 bases and 4 bases, with 18 bases remaining between them. CDR1 and CDR2 from the germline V gene are PRHDT and FYEKMQ (reference sequence). CDR3 region: CASRRNSRAGNEKLFF. The CDR3 nucleotides are TGTGCCAGCAGACGCAACTCAAGGGCGGGTAATGAAAAACTGTTTTTT.

The CDR3 spells CASQGSSGNTIYF. The CDR3 DNA follows: TGTGCCTCACAGGGTTCCTCTGGAAACACCATATATTTT. This chain uses TRBV30 with TRBJ1-3; tentative D call: TRBD1 (6 bases). Trimming stripped 7 bases from V and 0 bases from J, with 10 bases between. CDR1 is GTSNPN, CDR2 SVGIG, per germline (reference sequence). The CDR3 is made up of 13 amino acids.

There are a few counts of this clone. The chain joins TRBV7-9 to TRBJ2-5; a weak D match, TRBD1 (5 bases). This CDR3 is 14 amino acids long. V was trimmed by 3 bases and J by 5 bases, leaving 13 bases between them. Germline-derived CDR1 and CDR2 are SEHNR and FQNEAQ (reference sequence). Here the CDR3 reads CASSFSGNHETQYF. Here the CDR3 DNA reads TGTGCCAGCAGCTTCTCAGGGAATCACGAGACCCAGTACTTC.

The rearrangement joins TRBV18 to TRBJ1-5; possibly TRBD1 for D (5 bases). Trimming removed 5 bases from V and 11 bases from J, with 16 bases in between. The CDR3 is 13 residues long. Germline V gene lookup returns CDR1 KGHSH and CDR2 LQKENI. In nucleotides, the CDR3 is TGTGCCAGCTCATCTCAGGACACCAGGTCCCAGCATTTT. This encodes CASSSQDTRSQHF. Full variable domain (remainder filled in from reference TRBV18 and TRBJ1-5): NAGVMQNPRHLVRRRGQEARLRCSPMKGHSHVYWYRQLPEEGLKFMVYLQKENIIDESGMPKERFSAEFPKEGPSILRIQQVVRGDSAAYFCASSSQDTRSQHFGDGTRLSIL.

The chain links TRBV28 to TRBJ2-7, with 7 bases matching TRBD1. Germline CDR1 and CDR2: MDHEN and SYDVKM. The CDR3 covers 12 residues. This CDR3 reads CAAQGTTYEQYF. The CDR3 DNA reads TGTGCGGCACAGGGGACAACCTACGAGCAGTACTTC.

J is TRBJ2-7 and V is TRBV6-5, with TRBD2 matching 11 bases. From germline, CDR1 is MNHEY and CDR2 SVGAGI. After removal of 5 bases from V and 3 bases from J, the junction contained 6 bases not matched to a gene. CDR3 length: 15 residues. This CDR3 is CASSLSGRAFYEQYF. Written as DNA, the CDR3 is TGTGCCAGCAGTCTTAGCGGGAGGGCCTTCTACGAGCAGTACTTC.

The chain joins TRBV7-2 to TRBJ2-5, with 7 bases aligning to TRBD2. CDR1 and CDR2 from the germline V gene are SGHTA and FQGNSA. The CDR3 spans 13 residues. Trimming removed 5 bases from V and 4 bases from J; junction bases left unmatched: 4. This CDR3 is CASSVGGRETQYF. The DNA for the CDR3 is TGTGCCAGCAGCGTGGGGGGGAGAGAGACCCAGTACTTC.

V and J are TRBV4-1 and TRBJ2-2, with D perhaps matching TRBD2 (6 bases). Trimming removed 0 bases at V and 6 bases at J, with 14 bases between. Looked up from germline, CDR1 is MGHRA and CDR2 is YSYEKL. CDR3 length: 16 residues. CDR3 in DNA: TGCGCCAGCAGCCAAGATCCGAGCGGGCTCGCCGGGGAGCTGTTTTTT. Translated: CASSQDPSGLAGELFF.